This TCR beta chain was identified during a study of OX40 agonist ivuxolimab in advanced cancers. As for the study in general: Among those treated, three patients had partial responses, one with hepatocellular carcinoma and two with cutaneous melanoma.

The table came from immunoSEQ multiplex PCR; TCRdb's copy has only in-frame clones and leaves some out. The profile shows tens of thousands of clones, around 81% of them singletons. This clone has a single count. In germline, CDR1 is SEHNR, CDR2 FQNEAQ (reference sequence). V lost 2 bases to trimming and J lost 4 bases, with 7 bases between them. This CDR3 is built from 13 residues. The rearrangement links TRBV7-9 to TRBJ2-3; D is tentatively TRBD1 or TRBD2 (5 bases each). Sequenced material: CD4+ or CD8+ T cells sorted from blood, taken in a trial of the OX40 agonist ivuxolimab. The origin of this receptor is an adult with an advanced solid tumor such as melanoma, head and neck, liver or kidney cancer. The DNA of the CDR3 is TGTGCCAGCAGCTTACTGGGACCAGATACGCAGTATTTT. Translation gives CASSLLGPDTQYF.